A single sample gave rise to the 15 T cell receptor beta chains below, sequenced in a study of identical twins. TCRdb fed the 5' RACE reads into MiXCR, producing one record per CDR3 protein. The table lists nearly 650,000 distinct CDR3 sequences, roughly 7.1% of them singletons. These data also featured in a second study, about yellow fever vaccine responses in identical twins.

Source material: PBMCs. All receptors come from a young woman in good health.

This clonotype was counted a few times. V and J are TRBV20-1 and TRBJ2-3, with 7 bases aligning to TRBD2. The CDR3 has 15 residues. V gave up 6 bases and J gave up 2 bases; unmatched junction bases: 11. CDR1 DFQATT and CDR2 SNEGSKA come from the germline V gene (reference sequence). As DNA, the CDR3 is TGCAGTGCCGACATCGGGACTACCAACACAGATACGCAGTATTTT. Translating it yields CSADIGTTNTDTQYF.

This clonotype came up many times. The genes are TRBV9 and TRBJ2-5; TRBD2 might be the D (6 bases). The germline CDR1 and CDR2 sequences are SGDLS and YYNGEE. Trimming removed 0 bases from V and 5 bases from J, with 17 bases in between. The length of the CDR3 is 16 residues. DNA of the CDR3: TGTGCCAGCAGCGTAGCGGCTAGCGAGAGGTGGGAGACCCAGTACTTC. Translation gives CASSVAASERWETQYF.

Many counts were recorded for this clonotype. The rearrangement joins TRBV2 to TRBJ2-1, with a tentative D call TRBD2 (5 bases). CDR1 is SNHLY and CDR2 is FYNNEI in the germline V gene. V shed 9 bases and J shed 7 bases, with 19 bases lying between them. The CDR3 runs to 14 residues. CDR3 amino acids: CASLASQEWNEQFF. In DNA, the CDR3 is TGTGCCAGTTTAGCGTCCCAAGAGTGGAATGAGCAGTTCTTC.

V usage is TRBV2 and J usage is TRBJ2-4; no reliable D call. Per the germline V gene, CDR1 is SNHLY and CDR2 is FYNNEI. Trimming stripped 8 bases from V and 0 bases from J, with 11 bases between. This CDR3 is built from 14 residues. CDR3 nucleotides: TGTGCCAGCGGGGTAGCTGAAGCCAAAAACATTCAGTACTTC. This codes for CASGVAEAKNIQYF.

This clonotype was seen many times. V usage is TRBV10-3 and J usage is TRBJ2-5, with 8 bases lining up with TRBD2. The germline V gene has CDR1 ENHRY and CDR2 SYGVKD. The J segment lost 4 bases and the V segment lost 5 bases, leaving 3 bases of the junction unmatched. The CDR3 consists of 13 residues. The CDR3 sequence is CAISRTSIETQYF. DNA for the CDR3: TGTGCCATCAGTCGGACTAGCATAGAGACCCAGTACTTC.

This CDR3 is CASSQDRRTGAPGQFF. The CDR3 nucleotides are TGTGCCAGCAGCCAAGACCGTAGGACAGGGGCCCCTGGGCAGTTCTTC. The rearrangement joins TRBV3-1 to TRBJ2-1, with 9 bases fitting TRBD1. The ends lost 0 bases at V and 12 bases at J; junction bases unmatched: 12. The germline V gene has CDR1 LGHDT and CDR2 YNNKEL (reference sequence). The CDR3 spans 16 residues.

This clonotype was detected many times. The junction and the germline gene differ at one end; a read error may be behind it. This chain uses TRBV7-2 with TRBJ2-7; 8 nucleotides agree with TRBD2. The CDR3 consists of 13 residues. Germline V gene sequence: CDR1 SGHTA, CDR2 FQGNSA. CDR3 loop: CASSIAGNYEQYF. CDR3 sequence (DNA): TGTGCCAGCAGCATAGCGGGAAACTACGAGCAGTACTTC.

This clonotype was seen at least ten times. V and J are TRBV9 and TRBJ2-1; TRBD2 is a possible D gene (6 bases). This CDR3 is built from 14 residues. V gave up 0 bases and J gave up 6 bases, with 10 bases separating them. Germline loops: CDR1 SGDLS, CDR2 YYNGEE. CDR3 loop: CASSVVLAGNEQFF. As DNA, the CDR3 is TGTGCCAGCAGCGTAGTACTAGCAGGCAATGAGCAGTTCTTC.

The CDR3 sequence is CSATKPVVSPNEQFF. The CDR3 nucleotides read TGCAGTGCTACCAAACCTGTGGTATCCCCCAATGAGCAGTTCTTC. The rearrangement joins TRBV20-1 to TRBJ2-1, with no clear D. In germline, CDR1 is DFQATT, CDR2 SNEGSKA (reference sequence). Deletions cut 4 bases from V and 6 bases from J, with 19 bases between. This CDR3 has 15 amino acids.

This clonotype was observed a few times. V and J are TRBV10-2 and TRBJ2-2; 8 positions match TRBD2. V shed 10 bases and J 5 bases; nucleotides not matched to a gene: 12. The germline gives CDR1 WSHSY, CDR2 SAAADI. This CDR3 spans 15 amino acids. The CDR3 is CATRTGGAGTGELFF. The CDR3 DNA reads TGCGCCACCCGGACGGGGGGGGCGGGAACCGGGGAGCTGTTTTTT.

V and J are TRBV11-3 and TRBJ2-5, with 10 positions matching TRBD2. This CDR3 has 17 amino acids. Germline V lookup: CDR1 SGHNT, CDR2 YENEEA. Trimming removed 2 bases from V and 5 bases from J; junction bases left unmatched: 11. This chain's CDR3 is CASSLYGAGGPLETQYF. In nucleotides, the CDR3 is TGTGCCAGCAGCTTATATGGAGCGGGAGGGCCCTTGGAGACCCAGTACTTC.

The chain has TRBV5-6 and TRBJ2-5; TRBD2 agrees at 12 bases. The CDR3 is 17 residues long. Trimming took 3 bases from V and 2 from J; bases not matched to a gene: 8. Germline CDR1 reads SGHDT; CDR2 reads YYEEEE. The CDR3 spells CASSSSASGGGQETQYF. Written as DNA, the CDR3 is TGTGCCAGCAGCTCATCAGCTAGCGGGGGGGGGCAAGAGACCCAGTACTTC.

In its sample, this clonotype was seen a few times. The rearrangement uses TRBV28 and TRBJ1-5; 9 nucleotides agree with TRBD1. Germline V CDR1 and CDR2: MDHEN, SYDVKM. J gave up 3 bases and V 2 bases, and 5 bases lay outside the gene matches. There are 16 residues in the CDR3. CDR3: CASSLPDRGPNQPQHF. The CDR3 coding sequence is TGTGCCAGCAGTTTACCGGACAGGGGTCCCAATCAGCCCCAGCATTTT. Full variable domain (remainder filled in from reference TRBV28 and TRBJ1-5): DVKVTQSSRYLVKRTGEKVFLECVQDMDHENMFWYRQDPGLGLRLIYFSYDVKMKEKGDIPEGYSVSREKKERFSLILESASTNQTSMYLCASSLPDRGPNQPQHFGDGTRLSIL.

The chain couples TRBV4-1 to TRBJ2-5; D gene unclear. CDR1 and CDR2 from the germline V gene are MGHRA and YSYEKL. Trimming stripped 4 bases from V and 5 bases from J, with 11 bases between. The CDR3 consists of 13 residues. CDR3 sequence: CASSLDHGETQYF. In DNA, the CDR3 is TGCGCCAGCAGCCTCGACCACGGGGAGACCCAGTACTTC.

The chain joins TRBV11-2 to TRBJ1-1; a possible D gene is TRBD1 (5 bases). Trimming removed 2 bases from V and 5 bases from J, with 15 bases in between. Germline V CDR1 and CDR2: SGHAT, FQNNGV. The CDR3 contains 15 residues. CDR3 nucleotides: TGTGCCAGCAGCTTATTGGCAGGGATGGGGACTGAAGCTTTCTTT. Its protein product is CASSLLAGMGTEAFF.